This T cell receptor beta chain was documented in a study of identical twins. Unique molecular identifiers were present on cDNA, and template switching added a universal primer site. TCRdb redid the calling of the 5' RACE reads with MiXCR, one entry per CDR3 protein. The sample lists roughly 230,000 distinct CDR3 sequences, about 8% occurring once. A further study also used this sample, focusing on yellow fever vaccine responses in identical twins.

This TCR was recovered from a woman aged 18-30 years in good health. Sequencing was carried out using CD8+ T cells sorted from blood.

CDR3 coding DNA: TGTGCCTGGAAAGCGGGGGTCTACGAGCAGTACTTC. This codes for CAWKAGVYEQYF. This sequence joins TRBV30 and TRBJ2-7, with 8 positions matching TRBD2. V dropped 4 bases and J dropped 3; count of bases not matched to a gene: 2. The CDR3 is 12 amino acids. From germline, CDR1 is GTSNPN and CDR2 SVGIG (reference sequence).